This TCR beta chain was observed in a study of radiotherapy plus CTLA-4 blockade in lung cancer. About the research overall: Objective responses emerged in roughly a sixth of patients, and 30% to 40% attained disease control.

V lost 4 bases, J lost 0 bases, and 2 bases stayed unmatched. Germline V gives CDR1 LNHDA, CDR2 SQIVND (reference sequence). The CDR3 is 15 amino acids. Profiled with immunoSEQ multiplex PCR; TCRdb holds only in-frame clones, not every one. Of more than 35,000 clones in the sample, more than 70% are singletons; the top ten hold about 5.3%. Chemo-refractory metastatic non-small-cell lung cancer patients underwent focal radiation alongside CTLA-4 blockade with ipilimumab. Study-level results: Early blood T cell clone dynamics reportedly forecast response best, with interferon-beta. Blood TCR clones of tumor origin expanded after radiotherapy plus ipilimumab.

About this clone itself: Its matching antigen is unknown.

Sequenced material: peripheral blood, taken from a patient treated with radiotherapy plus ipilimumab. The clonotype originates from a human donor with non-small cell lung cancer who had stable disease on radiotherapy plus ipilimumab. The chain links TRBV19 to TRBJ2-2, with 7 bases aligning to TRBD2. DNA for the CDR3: TGTGCCAGTAGTACTAGCGGCGCGAACACCGGGGAGCTGTTTTTT. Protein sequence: CASSTSGANTGELFF. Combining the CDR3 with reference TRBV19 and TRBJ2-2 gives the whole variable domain DGGITQSPKYLFRKEGQNVTLSCEQNLNHDAMYWYRQDPGQGLRLIYYSQIVNDFQKGDIAEGYSVSREKKESFPLTVTSAQKNPTAFYLCASSTSGANTGELFFGEGSRLTVL.